This TCR beta chain came from a study of blood T cell repertoires in COVID-19. Authors' data handling: The assay estimated nucleated cells by amplifying reference gene primers. Generated by immunoSEQ multiplex PCR, the TCRdb table keeps only in-frame clones and is missing some. V, J and clone size are those of that table, while D and trimming were read from the DNA. The data contain about 370,000 clones, 70% to 90% of them singletons. The clonotype comes from a woman between 25 and 40 years old with COVID-19, enrolled during active disease. The material sequenced was peripheral blood.

DNA of the CDR3: TGTGCCAGCAGCGTAGCCCCCCCGGGGGAGGGGGAGCAGTTCTTC. Its translation is CASSVAPPGEGEQFF. The rearrangement links TRBV9 to TRBJ2-1, with 7 bases matching TRBD2. Germline V gives CDR1 SGDLS, CDR2 YYNGEE. This CDR3 has 15 residues. V dropped 0 bases and J dropped 10; count of bases not matched to a gene: 10. Full variable domain (missing parts from reference TRBV9 and TRBJ2-1): DSGVTQTPKHLITATGQRVTLRCSPRSGDLSVYWYQQSLDQGLQFLIQYYNGEERAKGNILERFSAQQFPDLHSELNLSSLELGDSALYFCASSVAPPGEGEQFFGPGTRLTVL.